A selection of T cell receptor beta chains follows, all from one sample in a study of cytomegalovirus exposure and HLA in healthy donors. Data came from immunoSEQ multiplex PCR; TCRdb stores just in-frame clones and leaves some out. The sample contains 95,000 to 150,000 clones, roughly three fifths of which appear only once. Source material: PBMCs. The source of these receptors is a middle-aged woman in good health and CMV-seropositive. CDR3s include the opening cysteine and the closing phenylalanine or tryptophan. Part of the rows lack a size; the others show once, few, many or a class for expanded clones.

J: TRBJ1-2
V: TRBV5-4
size: NA
CDR3: CASSLWQTNYMGYTF

J: TRBJ1-2
V: TRBV6-1
size: NA
CDR3: CASRAVQGLHGYPF

J: TRBJ2-3
V: TRBV5-4
size: NA
CDR3: CASSLRLAGGGTDTQYF

J: TRBJ1-2
V: TRBV28
size: NA
CDR3: CASRYPDEYGYTF

J: TRBJ2-3
V: TRBV7-8
size: few
CDR3: CASSLNLAGDADTQYF

J: TRBJ1-5
V: TRBV27
size: once
CDR3: CASRPGGSSNQPQHF

J: TRBJ1-5
V: TRBV30
size: NA
CDR3: CAWNGQGAKSQPQHF

J: TRBJ1-1
V: TRBV28
size: NA
CDR3: CASSPTGVGMNTEAFF

J: TRBJ1-2
V: TRBV6-5
size: NA
CDR3: CASSFGQGAGYTF

J: TRBJ2-5
V: TRBV7-9
size: NA
CDR3: CASSLGAASTFQETQYF

J: TRBJ2-7
V: TRBV28
size: NA
CDR3: CASSRTSESYEQYF

J: TRBJ2-6
V: TRBV9
size: NA
CDR3: CASSARRTGHSGANVLTF

J: TRBJ1-2
V: TRBV10-2
size: few
CDR3: CASSVLDTYGYTF

J: TRBJ1-2
V: TRBV25-1
size: NA
CDR3: CASNRGSGYGYTF

J: TRBJ2-7
V: TRBV9
size: few
CDR3: CASSPLAGGEQYF

J: TRBJ2-1
V: TRBV5-1
size: few
CDR3: CASSLVSSGSTVWSEQFF

J: TRBJ2-1
V: TRBV29-1
size: NA
CDR3: CSVEKGVNEQFF

J: TRBJ2-5
V: TRBV19
size: NA
CDR3: CASSEISGTQYF

J: TRBJ2-3
V: TRBV10-3
size: NA
CDR3: CAISVSDITSGRGADTQYF

J: TRBJ1-1
V: TRBV5-6
size: once
CDR3: CASSSGGGTGIAEAFF

J: TRBJ2-1
V: TRBV4-2
size: NA
CDR3: CASSQEDRGFSNEQFF

J: TRBJ1-4
V: TRBV6-1
size: few
CDR3: CVLPRKGQGNEKLFF

J: TRBJ2-3
V: TRBV10-1
size: NA
CDR3: CASSVTSTDTQYF

J: TRBJ2-3
V: TRBV5-6
size: NA
CDR3: CASSLYAGVTDTQYF

J: TRBJ2-7
V: TRBV5-6
size: NA
CDR3: CASSLPSGRPAHEQYF

J: TRBJ2-5
V: TRBV7-2
size: NA
CDR3: CASSSGLAGGQETQYF

J: TRBJ2-5
V: TRBV25-1
size: NA
CDR3: CASSEGLSEGETQYF

J: TRBJ2-3
V: TRBV7-2
size: NA
CDR3: CASSLQGRTDTQYF

J: TRBJ2-7
V: TRBV7-2
size: NA
CDR3: CASSQEGLAIYEQYF

J: NA
V: TRBV5-1
size: NA
CDR3: CASSLNRGYEQYF

J: TRBJ2-6
V: TRBV27
size: NA
CDR3: CASSRDRMSSGANVLTF

J: TRBJ2-7
V: TRBV19
size: NA
CDR3: CASSIDRGQGEQYF

J: TRBJ2-5
V: TRBV4-2
size: NA
CDR3: CASSQGTGEETQYF

J: TRBJ1-5
V: TRBV2
size: NA
CDR3: CASSYDRMGSNQPQHF

J: TRBJ2-7
V: TRBV5-5
size: once
CDR3: CASSPGTFYEQYF

J: TRBJ2-1
V: TRBV6-1
size: NA
CDR3: CASSDLTGRDYNEQFF

J: TRBJ2-2
V: TRBV7-2
size: NA
CDR3: CASSLQGALTGELFF

J: TRBJ1-1
V: TRBV2
size: NA
CDR3: CASTGTGVNTEAFF

J: TRBJ2-1
V: TRBV7-8
size: NA
CDR3: CASSLEGTGGNEQFF

J: TRBJ2-7
V: TRBV6-6
size: NA
CDR3: CASSYNRAYYEQYF

J: TRBJ1-5
V: TRBV27
size: NA
CDR3: CASSWAWNQPQHF

J: TRBJ2-7
V: TRBV28
size: NA
CDR3: CASSSRRSSYEQYF

J: TRBJ1-5
V: TRBV5-1
size: NA
CDR3: CASSLSTGNQPQHF

J: TRBJ2-7
V: TRBV6-5
size: NA
CDR3: CASSYLFQGRDEQYF

J: TRBJ2-3
V: TRBV10-1
size: NA
CDR3: CASSPGGEADTQYF

J: TRBJ2-3
V: TRBV18
size: once
CDR3: CASSPPAAGGVDTQYF

J: TRBJ2-1
V: TRBV11-2
size: NA
CDR3: CASSSIQVNYNEQFF

J: TRBJ2-5
V: TRBV6-6
size: NA
CDR3: CASSYQDRETQYF

J: TRBJ2-2
V: TRBV5-1
size: NA
CDR3: CASSLVSSANTGELFF

J: TRBJ1-2
V: TRBV27
size: NA
CDR3: CASRKDGPGIIGYTF

J: TRBJ2-1
V: TRBV2
size: NA
CDR3: CASSISGPSYNEQFF